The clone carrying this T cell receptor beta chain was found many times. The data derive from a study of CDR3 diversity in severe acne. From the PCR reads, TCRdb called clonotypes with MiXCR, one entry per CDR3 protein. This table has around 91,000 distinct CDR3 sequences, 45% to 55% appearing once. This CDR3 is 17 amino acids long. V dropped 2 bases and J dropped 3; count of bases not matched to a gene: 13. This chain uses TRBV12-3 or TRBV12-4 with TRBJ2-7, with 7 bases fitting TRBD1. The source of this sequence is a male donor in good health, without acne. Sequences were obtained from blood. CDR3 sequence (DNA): TGTGCCAGCAGTTTAAGCACAGGGGCGACCATTTTCTACGAGCAGTACTTC. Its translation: CASSLSTGATIFYEQYF.